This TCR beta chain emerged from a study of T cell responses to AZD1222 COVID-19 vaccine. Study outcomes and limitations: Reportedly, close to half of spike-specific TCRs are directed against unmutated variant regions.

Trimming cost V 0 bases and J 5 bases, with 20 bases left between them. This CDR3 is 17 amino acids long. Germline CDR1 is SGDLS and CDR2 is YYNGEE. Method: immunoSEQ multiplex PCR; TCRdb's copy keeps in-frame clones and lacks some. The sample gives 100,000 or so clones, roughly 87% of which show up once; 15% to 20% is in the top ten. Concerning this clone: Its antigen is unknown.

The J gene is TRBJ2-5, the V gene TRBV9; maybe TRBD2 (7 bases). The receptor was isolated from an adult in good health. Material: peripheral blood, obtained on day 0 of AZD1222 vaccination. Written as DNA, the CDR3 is TGTGCCAGCAGCGTAGGGGGGCAGGGAGGGAGCCAGGAGACCCAGTACTTC. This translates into CASSVGGQGGSQETQYF.